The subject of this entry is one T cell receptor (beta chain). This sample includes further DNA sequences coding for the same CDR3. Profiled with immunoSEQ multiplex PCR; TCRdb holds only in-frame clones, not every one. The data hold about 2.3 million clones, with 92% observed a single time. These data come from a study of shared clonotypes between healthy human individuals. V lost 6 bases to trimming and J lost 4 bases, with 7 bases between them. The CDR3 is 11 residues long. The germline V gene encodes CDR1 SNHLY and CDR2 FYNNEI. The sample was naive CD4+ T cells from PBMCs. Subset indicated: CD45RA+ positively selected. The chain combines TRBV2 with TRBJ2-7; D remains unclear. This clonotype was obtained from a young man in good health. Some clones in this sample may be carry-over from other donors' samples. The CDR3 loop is CASRGSYEQYF. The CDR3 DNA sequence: TGTGCCAGCAGGGGGTCTTACGAGCAGTACTTC. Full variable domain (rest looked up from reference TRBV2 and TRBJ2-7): EPEVTQTPSHQVTQMGQEVILRCVPISNHLYFYWYRQILGQKVEFLVSFYNNEISEKSEIFDDQFSVERPDGSNFTLKIRSTKLEDSAMYFCASRGSYEQYFGPGTRLTVT.